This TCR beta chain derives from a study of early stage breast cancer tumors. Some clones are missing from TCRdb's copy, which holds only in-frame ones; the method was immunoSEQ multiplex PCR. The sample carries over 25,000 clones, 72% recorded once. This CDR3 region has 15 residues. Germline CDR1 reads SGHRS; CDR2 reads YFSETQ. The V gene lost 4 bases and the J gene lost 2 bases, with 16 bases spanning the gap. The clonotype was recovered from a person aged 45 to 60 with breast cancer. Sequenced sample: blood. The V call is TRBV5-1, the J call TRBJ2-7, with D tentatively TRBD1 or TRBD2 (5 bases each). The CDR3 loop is CASSEGPGTTYEQYF. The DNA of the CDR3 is TGCGCCAGCAGCGAGGGACCGGGAACGACCTACGAGCAGTACTTC.